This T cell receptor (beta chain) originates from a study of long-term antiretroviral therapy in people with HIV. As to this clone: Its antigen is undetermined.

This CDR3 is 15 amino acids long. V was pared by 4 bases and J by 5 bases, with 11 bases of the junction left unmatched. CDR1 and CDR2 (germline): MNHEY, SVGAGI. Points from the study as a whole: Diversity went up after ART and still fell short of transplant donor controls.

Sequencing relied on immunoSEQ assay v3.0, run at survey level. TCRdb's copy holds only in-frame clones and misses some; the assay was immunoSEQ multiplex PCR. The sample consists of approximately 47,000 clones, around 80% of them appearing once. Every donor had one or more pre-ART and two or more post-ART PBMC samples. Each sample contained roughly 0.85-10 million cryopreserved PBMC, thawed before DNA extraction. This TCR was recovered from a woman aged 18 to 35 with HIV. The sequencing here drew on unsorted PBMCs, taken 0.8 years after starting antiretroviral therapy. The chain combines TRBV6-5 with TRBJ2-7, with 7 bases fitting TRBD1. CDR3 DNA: TGTGCCAGCAGTTCTCGGACAGGCTCCCGGAACGAGCAGTACTTC. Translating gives CASSSRTGSRNEQYF.